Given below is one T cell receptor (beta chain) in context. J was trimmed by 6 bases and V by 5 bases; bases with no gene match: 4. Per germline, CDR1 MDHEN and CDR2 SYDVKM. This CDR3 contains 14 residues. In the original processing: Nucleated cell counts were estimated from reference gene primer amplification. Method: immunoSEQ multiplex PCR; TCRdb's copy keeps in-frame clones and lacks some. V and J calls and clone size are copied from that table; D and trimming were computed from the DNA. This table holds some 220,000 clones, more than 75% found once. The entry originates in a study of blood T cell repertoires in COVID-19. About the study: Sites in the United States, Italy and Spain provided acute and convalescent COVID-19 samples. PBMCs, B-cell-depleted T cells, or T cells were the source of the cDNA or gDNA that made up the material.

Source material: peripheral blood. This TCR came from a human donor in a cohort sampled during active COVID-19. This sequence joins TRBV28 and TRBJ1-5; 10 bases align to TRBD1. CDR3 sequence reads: CASSRDRGVQPQHF. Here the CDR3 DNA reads TGTGCCAGCAGTAGGGACAGGGGCGTTCAGCCCCAGCATTTT.